The TCR beta chain under discussion was sequenced for a study of blood T cells in healthy people across ages. General study points: As age increased, TCR beta diversity per million T cells fell in a roughly linear fashion. Expanded clonotype changes were possibly confounded by unknown donor CMV status.

With a J-beta primer mix and a sample-barcoded 5' primer, a second PCR ran about 6 to 11 cycles. TCRdb fed the 5' RACE reads into MiXCR, producing one record per CDR3 protein. Counted here are some 880,000 distinct CDR3 sequences, around 36% occurring once; the ten biggest clones make up over 10%. Remarks on this clonotype: Its antigen is as yet unknown.

With 8 bases clipped from V and 8 bases from J, the junction kept 10 bases outside the gene matches. Germline V gene sequence: CDR1 SGHVS, CDR2 FQNEAQ. CDR3 length: 14 amino acids. This TCR was recovered from a man aged 18 to 30 in good health. Specimen: blood. The chain couples TRBV7-8 to TRBJ1-2, with 11 positions matching TRBD1. CDR3 nucleotides: TGTGCCAGCGGCCGAGGACAGGGGGCGGGGGGCTACACCTTC. This gives the protein CASGRGQGAGGYTF.